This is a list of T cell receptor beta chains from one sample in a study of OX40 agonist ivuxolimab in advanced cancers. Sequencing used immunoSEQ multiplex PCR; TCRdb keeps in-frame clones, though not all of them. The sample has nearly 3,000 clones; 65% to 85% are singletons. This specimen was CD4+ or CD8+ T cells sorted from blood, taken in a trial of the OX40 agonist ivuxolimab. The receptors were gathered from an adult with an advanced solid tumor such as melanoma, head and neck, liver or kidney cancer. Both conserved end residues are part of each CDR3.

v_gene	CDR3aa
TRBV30	CAWRGEGMETQYF
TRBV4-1	CASSVWSSGANVLTF
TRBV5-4	CASSLHGSSYEQYF
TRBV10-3	CAIRRDSQETQYF
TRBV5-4	CASSLRSSGIQETQYF
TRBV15	CATSREGTDKNTGELFF
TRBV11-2	CASSVQLEQYF
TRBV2	CASSGLEQYF
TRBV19	CASSILLATSPVGELFF
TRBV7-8	CASSPFRTDTQYF
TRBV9	CASSVEPSGSDGYTF
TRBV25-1	CASTQTPGAGGSHEQYF
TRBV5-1	CASSLTGTGDTGANVLTF
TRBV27	CASRGLSYGYTF
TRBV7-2	CASSFHSDGYTF
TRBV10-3	CAIRASLATNEKLFF
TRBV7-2	CASSPGRGGLVETQYF
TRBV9	CASSPYSGTSSYEQYF
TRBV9	CASSVEGSGTTYGYTF
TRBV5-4	CASSLIPRGIDTQYF
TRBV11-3	CASSLAGDYNEQFF
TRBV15	CATSREGGANYGYTF
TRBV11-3	CASSLGPGSEQYF
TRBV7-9	CASTLGPDTQYF
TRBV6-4	CASSDSAGLSSPLHF
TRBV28	CASSLYQGYEQYF
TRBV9	CASSHPRAGARNEQFF
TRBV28	CAPPGLATGELFF
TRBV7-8	CASSQGTGEQYF
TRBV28	CASSALVRAGLGYTF
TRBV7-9	CATQGVVSTDTQYF
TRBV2	CASSESNPSGGVGLQYF
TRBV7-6	CASGSASLPSTGELFF
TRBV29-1	CSVVPWVAPRPPTDTQYF
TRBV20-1	CSADLVGQYF
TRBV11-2	CASSLGTAEKLFF
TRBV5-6	CASSLFSSRGQLNTEAFF
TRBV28	CASSRTGGLRETQYF
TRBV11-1	CASSLYPSGGQETQYF
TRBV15	CATSRDWAGWDNQPQHF